This T cell receptor (beta chain) came from a study of graft-versus-host responses after intestinal transplantation. Overall study context: The transplants performed in recipients were multivisceral, liver-intestinal, or isolated intestinal. Uniformly, recipients were administered anti-thymocyte globulin induction with subsequent tacrolimus and steroids for roughly three years.

CDR3 length: 15 amino acids. Germline V CDR1 and CDR2: LNHNV, YYDKDF (reference sequence). With 5 bases removed from V and 6 bases from J, the gap between germline ends came to 18 bases. With regard to this clone: The target antigen is unknown.

Method: immunoSEQ multiplex PCR; TCRdb's copy keeps in-frame clones and lacks some. The repertoire has about 51,000 clones, 89% of them found once; the top ten carry 0.5% to 0.65%. The chain carries TRBV15 and TRBJ2-3, with D possibly matching TRBD1 (6 bases). The receptor was isolated from a human donor who was the organ donor for an intestinal transplant. The sample in question was unstimulated CD4+ T cells sorted from spleen or lymph node cells, obtained before transplant. The CDR3 DNA is TGTGCCACCAGCGGCTTACAAACAGGGCCGGATACGCAGTATTTT. Its protein is CATSGLQTGPDTQYF.